This is a list of T cell receptor beta chains from one sample in a study of control samples from healthy donors and cancer patients. The assay was immunoSEQ multiplex PCR, and TCRdb's table has in-frame clones only and misses some. The profile shows about 160,000 clones, 92% of them singletons. Sequences were obtained from blood. The receptors here all came from a woman aged 25 to 39 in good health. Each CDR3 is given with its conserved first and last residue. A D gene is named only where the DNA matches it firmly.

V: TRBV27; J: TRBJ1-4; D: .; CDR3: CASSKLLEATGEYEKLFF; DNA: TGTGCCAGCAGTAAACTTCTCGAGGCGACTGGCGAGTATGAAAAACTGTTTTTT
V: TRBV7-2; J: TRBJ2-7; D: TRBD2; CDR3: CASSRTSGRANVVEQYF; DNA: TGTGCCAGCAGCCGGACTAGCGGGAGGGCCAATGTCGTAGAGCAGTACTTC
V: TRBV10-1; J: TRBJ1-1; D: .; CDR3: CASSEPAAGREPEAFF; DNA: TGCGCCAGCAGTGAGCCGGCGGCAGGCCGCGAGCCTGAAGCTTTCTTT
V: TRBV5-5; J: TRBJ1-5; D: .; CDR3: CASSFLDAGNQPQHF; DNA: TGTGCCAGCAGCTTCTTAGACGCTGGCAATCAGCCCCAGCATTTT
V: TRBV6-1; J: TRBJ1-3; D: .; CDR3: CASSEGTPPNTIYF; DNA: TGTGCCAGCAGTGAAGGAACACCGCCCAACACCATATATTTT
V: TRBV6-5; J: TRBJ2-7; D: .; CDR3: CASTPTGVDYEQYF; DNA: TGTGCCAGCACTCCCACCGGGGTGGACTACGAGCAGTACTTC
V: TRBV29-1; J: TRBJ1-1; D: TRBD1; CDR3: CSVSQGGNTEAFF; DNA: TGCAGCGTGTCACAGGGGGGGAACACTGAAGCTTTCTTT
V: TRBV21-1; J: TRBJ2-3; D: .; CDR3: CVPPSYAQYF; DNA: TGTGTCCCACCTTCTTATGCGCAGTATTTT
V: TRBV14; J: TRBJ1-3; D: .; CDR3: CASSLRTRGNTIYF; DNA: TGTGCCAGCAGCCTTCGGACACGTGGAAACACCATATATTTT
V: TRBV12-5; J: TRBJ2-7; D: .; CDR3: CASGSTLELHSYEQYF; DNA: TGTGCTAGTGGTTCAACCCTAGAGTTACACTCCTACGAGCAGTACTTC
V: TRBV28; J: TRBJ2-5; D: .; CDR3: CASSSETPPETQYF; DNA: TGTGCCAGCAGTTCCGAGACTCCGCCAGAGACCCAGTACTTC
V: TRBV6-5; J: TRBJ1-4; D: TRBD1; CDR3: CASRGQVENEKLFF; DNA: TGTGCCAGCAGGGGACAGGTTGAAAATGAAAAACTGTTTTTT
V: TRBV7-6; J: TRBJ2-1; D: TRBD2; CDR3: CASSSGLGPGNEQFF; DNA: TGTGCCAGCAGCTCCGGACTAGGCCCCGGGAATGAGCAGTTCTTC
V: TRBV24-1; J: TRBJ2-5; D: .; CDR3: CATSSTGEGQETQYF; DNA: TGTGCCACCAGTTCGACGGGGGAAGGCCAAGAGACCCAGTACTTC
V: TRBV3-1/TRBV3-2; J: TRBJ2-5; D: .; CDR3: CASSQASAQYF; DNA: TGTGCCAGCAGCCAAGCTAGCGCCCAGTACTTC
V: TRBV27; J: TRBJ2-7; D: TRBD1; CDR3: CASSYGQGAYEQYF; DNA: TGTGCCAGCAGTTACGGACAGGGGGCTTACGAGCAGTACTTC
V: TRBV5-5; J: TRBJ1-4; D: TRBD1; CDR3: CASSLGPGGRFGTNEKLFF; DNA: TGTGCCAGCAGCTTAGGGCCAGGGGGTCGATTTGGGACTAATGAAAAACTGTTTTTT